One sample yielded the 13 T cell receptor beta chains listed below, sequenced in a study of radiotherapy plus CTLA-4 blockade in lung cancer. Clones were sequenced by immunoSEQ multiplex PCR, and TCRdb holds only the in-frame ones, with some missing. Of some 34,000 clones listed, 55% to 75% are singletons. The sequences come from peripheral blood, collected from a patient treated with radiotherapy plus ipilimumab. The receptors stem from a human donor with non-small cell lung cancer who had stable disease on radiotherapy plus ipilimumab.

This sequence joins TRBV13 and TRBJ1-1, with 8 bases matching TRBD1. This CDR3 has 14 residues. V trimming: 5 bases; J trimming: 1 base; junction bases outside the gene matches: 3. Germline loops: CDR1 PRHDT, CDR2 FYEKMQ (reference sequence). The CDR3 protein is CASSPDRANTEAFF. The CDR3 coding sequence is TGTGCCAGCAGCCCGGACAGGGCGAACACTGAAGCTTTCTTT.

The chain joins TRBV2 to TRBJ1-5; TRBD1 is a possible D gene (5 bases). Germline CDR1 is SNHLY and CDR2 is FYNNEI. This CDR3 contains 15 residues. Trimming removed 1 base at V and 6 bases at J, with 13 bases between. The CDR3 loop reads CASSEGRGWGQPQHF. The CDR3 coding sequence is TGTGCCAGCAGTGAAGGAAGGGGTTGGGGTCAGCCCCAGCATTTT. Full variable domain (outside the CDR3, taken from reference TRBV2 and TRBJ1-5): EPEVTQTPSHQVTQMGQEVILRCVPISNHLYFYWYRQILGQKVEFLVSFYNNEISEKSEIFDDQFSVERPDGSNFTLKIRSTKLEDSAMYFCASSEGRGWGQPQHFGDGTRLSIL.

The CDR3 reads CARSLGGDRETYGYTF. The CDR3 DNA reads TGTGCCAGAAGCTTAGGGGGGGACAGGGAAACCTATGGCTACACCTTC. This sequence joins TRBV7-5 and TRBJ1-2; the table's D call, TRBD1, was not checked against the DNA. TRBV7-5 is a pseudogene locus. The CDR3 has 16 residues.

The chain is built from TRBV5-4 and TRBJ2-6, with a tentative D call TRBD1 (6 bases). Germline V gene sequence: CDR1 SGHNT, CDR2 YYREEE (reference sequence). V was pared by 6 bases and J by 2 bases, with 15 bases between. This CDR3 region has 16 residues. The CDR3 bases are TGTGCCAGCACCCCAGGAACAGGGACTGGGGCCAACGTCCTGACTTTC. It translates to CASTPGTGTGANVLTF. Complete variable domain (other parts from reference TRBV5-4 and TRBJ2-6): ETGVTQSPTHLIKTRGQQVTLRCSSQSGHNTVSWYQQALGQGPQFIFQYYREEENGRGNFPPRFSGLQFPNYSSELNVNALELDDSALYLCASTPGTGTGANVLTFGAGSRLTVL.

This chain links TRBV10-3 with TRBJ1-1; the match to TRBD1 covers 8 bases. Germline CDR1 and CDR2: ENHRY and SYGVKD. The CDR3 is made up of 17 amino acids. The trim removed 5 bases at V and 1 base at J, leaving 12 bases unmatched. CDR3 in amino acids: CAISMDRVYFENTEAFF. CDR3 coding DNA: TGTGCCATCAGTATGGACAGGGTTTATTTTGAGAACACTGAAGCTTTCTTT.

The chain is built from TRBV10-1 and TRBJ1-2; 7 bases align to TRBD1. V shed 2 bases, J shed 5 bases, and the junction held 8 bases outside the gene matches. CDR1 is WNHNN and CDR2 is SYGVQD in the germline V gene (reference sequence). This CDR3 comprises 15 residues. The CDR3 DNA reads TGCGCCAGCAGTGAGCGAGCGGACAGGAGATATGGCTACACCTTC. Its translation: CASSERADRRYGYTF.

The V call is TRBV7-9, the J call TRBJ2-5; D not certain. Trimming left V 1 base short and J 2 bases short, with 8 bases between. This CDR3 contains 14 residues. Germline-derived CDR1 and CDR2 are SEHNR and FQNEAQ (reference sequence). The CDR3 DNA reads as TGTGCCAGCAGCTTAGACAGAAAACAAGAGACCCAGTACTTC. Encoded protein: CASSLDRKQETQYF.

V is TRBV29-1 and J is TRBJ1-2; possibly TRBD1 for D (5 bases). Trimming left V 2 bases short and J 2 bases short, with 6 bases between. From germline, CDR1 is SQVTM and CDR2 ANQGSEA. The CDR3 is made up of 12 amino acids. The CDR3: CSVERGNYGYTF. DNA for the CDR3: TGCAGCGTTGAAAGGGGAAACTATGGCTACACCTTC.

Written as DNA, the CDR3 is TGTGCCAGCAGTGACCTAAGGGGGAACACTGAAGCTTTCTTT. It specifies CASSDLRGNTEAFF. This chain links TRBV6-4 with TRBJ1-1; TRBD1 might be the D (5 bases). The germline V and J ends were trimmed by 2 bases and 1 base, with 8 bases remaining between them. CDR3 length equals 14 residues. CDR1 is MRHNA and CDR2 is SNTAGT in the germline V gene.

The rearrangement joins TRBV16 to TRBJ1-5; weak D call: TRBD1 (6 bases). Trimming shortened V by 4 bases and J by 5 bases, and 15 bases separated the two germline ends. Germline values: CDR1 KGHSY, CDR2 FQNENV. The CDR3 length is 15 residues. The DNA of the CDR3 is TGTGCCAGCAGCCCAGCCGCGACAGGCGATCAGCCCCAGCATTTT. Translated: CASSPAATGDQPQHF.

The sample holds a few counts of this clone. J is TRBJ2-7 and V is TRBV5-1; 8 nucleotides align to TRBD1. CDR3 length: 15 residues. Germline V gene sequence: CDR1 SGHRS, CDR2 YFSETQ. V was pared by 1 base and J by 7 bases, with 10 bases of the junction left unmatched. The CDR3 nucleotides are TGCGCCAGCAGCTTGTCCGACAGGGGACGCGGGGAGCAGTACTTC. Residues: CASSLSDRGRGEQYF.

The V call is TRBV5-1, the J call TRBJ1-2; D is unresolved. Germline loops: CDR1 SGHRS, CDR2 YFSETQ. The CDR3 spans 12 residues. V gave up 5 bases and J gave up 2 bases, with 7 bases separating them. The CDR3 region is CASRSSNYGYTF. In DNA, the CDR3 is TGCGCCAGCAGATCCTCCAACTATGGCTACACCTTC.

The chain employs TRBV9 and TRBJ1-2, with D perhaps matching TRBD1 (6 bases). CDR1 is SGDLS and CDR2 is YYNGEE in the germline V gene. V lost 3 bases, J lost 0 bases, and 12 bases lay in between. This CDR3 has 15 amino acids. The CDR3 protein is CASSARGSSNYGYTF. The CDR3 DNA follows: TGTGCCAGCAGCGCTAGGGGGAGCTCTAACTATGGCTACACCTTC.